This TCR beta chain was identified during a study of T cell responses to AZD1222 COVID-19 vaccine. In the case of this clone: Its specificity is unknown.

General study points: Most donors were white British and more were female, and clonal diversity was possibly underestimated. Scientists sampled the repertoires only once the peak T cell response had passed. Regions 160-218 and 743-854 held dominance among vaccine-associated CD4 TCRs, which spanned spike.

This CDR3 is built from 16 residues. Per the germline V gene, CDR1 is SGHVS and CDR2 is FNYEAQ. V lost 5 bases and J 0 bases, leaving 16 bases between the germline ends. Sequencing used immunoSEQ multiplex PCR; TCRdb keeps in-frame clones, though not all of them. Of 200,000 or so clones detected, about 87% appear once; the ten largest clones hold around 2.5%. This chain joins TRBV7-6 and TRBJ2-5; D could derive from TRBD1 or TRBD2 (5 bases each). Specimen: peripheral blood, collected on day 0 of MenACWY control vaccination. This clonotype originated in an adult in good health. In DNA, the CDR3 is TGTGCCAGCAGCCCGTTATCAGGGACGTACCAAGAGACCCAGTACTTC. It yields the protein CASSPLSGTYQETQYF.